Each of the 14 T cell receptor beta chains below was sequenced from the same sample in a study of beta chain features in type 1 diabetes (dated by TCRdb to between 2018 and 2020). Library preparation used the immunoSEQ multiplex PCR assay. All of the isolated RNA was reverse transcribed with the High Capacity cDNA Reverse Transcription Kit, so expressed TCRB transcripts were sequenced. TCRdb provides this immuneACCESS table in a form limited to in-frame rearrangements. Some clones are lacking; in checked studies, under half of them reflect an unresolved V gene, and why the rest are absent is not known. The sample table lists under 400,000 clones, approximately 12% of them with a count of one. Less than 0.02% of the sample goes to the ten largest clones. The sequencing input was naive CD4+ T cells from blood. The label giving this sample's cell subset or site can be read as: true naive CD4+ T cells. Receptors originate from a man younger than 30 in good health.

The CDR3 region is CSVEGRPTHTEAFF. The DNA for the CDR3 is TGCAGCGTTGAGGGGCGCCCCACGCACACTGAAGCTTTCTTT. The V and J genes are TRBV29-1 and TRBJ1-1, with D possibly being TRBD1 (5 bases). Trimming took 3 bases from V and 3 from J, leaving 14 bases between them. Germline lookup yields CDR1 SQVTM and CDR2 ANQGSEA. The CDR3 loop spans 14 amino acids.

The chain employs TRBV6-5 and TRBJ2-5; tentative D call: TRBD1 (6 bases). CDR1 MNHEY and CDR2 SVGAGI come from the germline V gene. V was clipped by 5 bases and J by 5 bases, with 12 bases between them. This CDR3 is built from 13 residues. This CDR3 is CASSAGAGETQYF. The CDR3 bases are TGTGCCAGCAGTGCAGGGGCAGGGGAGACCCAGTACTTC.

This clone was seen more than once but under ten times. The rearrangement links TRBV7-2 to TRBJ2-3; D may be TRBD2 (6 bases). Germline-derived CDR1 and CDR2 are SGHTA and FQGNSA. The CDR3 spans 13 residues. The germline V and J ends were trimmed by 5 bases and 5 bases, with 11 bases remaining between them. The CDR3 here is CASSRDSLDTQYF. CDR3 bases: TGTGCCAGCAGCCGGGACTCTTTAGATACGCAGTATTTT.

This clone was observed a handful of times. The chain is built from TRBV4-3 and TRBJ2-1; 10 nucleotides agree with TRBD2. Trimming removed 4 bases from V and 6 bases from J; junction bases left unmatched: 9. CDR3 length: 16 residues. The germline gives CDR1 LGHNA, CDR2 YSLEER. CDR3 sequence (DNA): TGCGCCAGCAGCCCCTTAGCGGGAGGTGGGAGCAATGAGCAGTTCTTC. Translated, it gives CASSPLAGGGSNEQFF.

The table lists this clone with a few counts. The chain uses TRBV15 and TRBJ1-6; 7 bases map to TRBD1. Per germline, CDR1 LNHNV and CDR2 YYDKDF (reference sequence). J gave up 7 bases and V 1 base, and 1 base lay outside the gene matches. The CDR3 contains 14 residues. The CDR3 reads CATSRVGGNSPLHF. CDR3 DNA: TGTGCCACCAGCAGAGTAGGGGGCAATTCACCCCTCCACTTT.

The V call is TRBV2, the J call TRBJ1-5; no firm D call. V was trimmed by 3 bases and J by 3 bases, leaving 6 bases between them. This CDR3 is 13 amino acids long. CDR1 and CDR2 (germline): SNHLY, FYNNEI. CDR3 region: CASSDGNNQPQHF. DNA of the CDR3: TGTGCCAGCAGTGATGGCAACAATCAGCCCCAGCATTTT.

The chain joins TRBV2 to TRBJ2-2; D unclear. Germline V gives CDR1 SNHLY, CDR2 FYNNEI. There are 13 residues in the CDR3. V was shortened by 4 bases and J by 7 bases, with 10 bases between the two germline ends. As DNA, the CDR3 is TGTGCCAGCAGTGGACAAATGGGCGGGGAGCTGTTTTTT. Its translation: CASSGQMGGELFF. The full variable domain, with the rest looked up from reference TRBV2 and TRBJ2-2, is EPEVTQTPSHQVTQMGQEVILRCVPISNHLYFYWYRQILGQKVEFLVSFYNNEISEKSEIFDDQFSVERPDGSNFTLKIRSTKLEDSAMYFCASSGQMGGELFFGEGSRLTVL.

The chain couples TRBV5-1 to TRBJ1-2, with 8 bases that match TRBD1. V shed 0 bases, J shed 8 bases, and the junction held 3 bases outside the gene matches. This CDR3 has 13 amino acids. Germline CDR1 SGHRS, CDR2 YFSETQ. CDR3 residues: CASSLGTGRGYTF. DNA of the CDR3: TGCGCCAGCAGCTTGGGGACAGGGCGAGGCTACACCTTC. The entire variable domain, with the rest obtained from reference TRBV5-1 and TRBJ1-2, is as follows: KAGVTQTPRYLIKTRGQQVTLSCSPISGHRSVSWYQQTPGQGLQFLFEYFSETQRNKGNFPGRFSGRQFSNSRSEMNVSTLELGDSALYLCASSLGTGRGYTFGSGTRLTVV.

The sample holds a few counts of this clone. The rearrangement links TRBV30 to TRBJ1-1; D is uncertain. The CDR3 runs 13 residues. Trimming stripped 3 bases from V and 2 bases from J, with 10 bases between. Germline V gives CDR1 GTSNPN, CDR2 SVGIG (reference sequence). The CDR3 region has the DNA TGTGCCTGGAGCAAAAGCCACAACACTGAAGCTTTCTTT. Protein product: CAWSKSHNTEAFF. The full variable domain, completed using reference TRBV30 and TRBJ1-1, is SQTIHQWPATLVQPVGSPLSLECTVEGTSNPNLYWYRQAAGRGLQLLFYSVGIGQISSEVPQNLSASRPQDRQFILSSKKLLLSDSGFYLCAWSKSHNTEAFFGQGTRLTVV.

This chain links TRBV19 with TRBJ2-1; D unclear. Trimming removed 5 bases from V and 7 bases from J, with 15 bases in between. The CDR3 contains 14 residues. Per the germline V gene, CDR1 is LNHDA and CDR2 is SQIVND (reference sequence). CDR3 bases: TGTGCCAGTAGTGTTCCTCTAATCGGGAATGAGCAGTTCTTC. It translates to CASSVPLIGNEQFF.

The chain employs TRBV5-1 and TRBJ1-5, with TRBD1 identical over 7 bases. CDR1 is SGHRS, CDR2 YFSETQ, per germline. V trimming: 3 bases; J trimming: 4 bases; junction bases outside the gene matches: 4. The CDR3 covers 14 residues. The CDR3 bases are TGCGCCAGCAGCTCCGGGACAGATAATCAGCCCCAGCATTTT. This codes for CASSSGTDNQPQHF.

At least ten counts were recorded for this clone. The chain employs TRBV15 and TRBJ2-7, with 7 bases lining up with TRBD1. J lost 10 bases, V lost 3 bases, and 6 bases had no gene match. This CDR3 spans 12 amino acids. The germline V gene encodes CDR1 LNHNV and CDR2 YYDKDF (reference sequence). The CDR3 protein is CATSRLGQDQYF. The CDR3 region has the DNA TGTGCCACCAGCAGGCTAGGACAGGACCAGTACTTC.

This clone was detected only a few times. The J gene is TRBJ2-7, the V gene TRBV27; D is perhaps TRBD1 (5 bases). CDR1 is MNHEY and CDR2 is SMNVEV in the germline V gene (reference sequence). The V end lost 6 bases, the J end lost 0 bases, and 12 bases lay between the germline ends. The CDR3 has 14 residues. The CDR3 bases are TGTGCCAGCAGGAGACAGACTTACTCCTACGAGCAGTACTTC. Protein product: CASRRQTYSYEQYF.

This clone occurred a few times. The CDR3 region has the DNA TGTGCCAGCAGCGAAAGTGGGGGGGCGGGCACAGATACGCAGTATTTT. Translation: CASSESGGAGTDTQYF. The V gene is TRBV7-2, the J gene TRBJ2-3, with a possible D match to TRBD2 (7 bases). Per germline, CDR1 SGHTA and CDR2 FQGNSA. The CDR3 is 16 residues long. Trimming cost V 5 bases and J 1 base, with 16 bases left between them.